Below are 23 T cell receptor beta chains sequenced from a single sample in a study of blood T cell repertoires in COVID-19. The assay was immunoSEQ multiplex PCR, and TCRdb's table has in-frame clones only and misses some. The sample contains approximately 49,000 clones, more than 75% of which appear only once. Sequencing input: peripheral blood. The receptors shown here come from a man in his forties or fifties with acute or convalescent COVID-19.

The genes are TRBV6-1 and TRBJ1-4; TRBD1 agrees at 7 bases. Germline values: CDR1 MNHNS, CDR2 SASEGT. CDR3 length: 14 residues. With 2 bases clipped from V and 6 bases from J, the junction kept 3 bases outside the gene matches. The CDR3 loop is CASSEWTGDEKLFF. CDR3 DNA sequence: TGTGCCAGCAGTGAATGGACAGGTGATGAAAAACTGTTTTTT.

The rearrangement joins TRBV5-1 to TRBJ2-3; 9 bases align to TRBD2. Trimming at V came to 0 bases and at J to 0 bases, leaving 5 bases not matched to a gene. CDR3 length: 17 amino acids. Germline V gene sequence: CDR1 SGHRS, CDR2 YFSETQ. This chain's CDR3 is CASSLVLAGTSTDTQYF. The CDR3 nucleotides read TGCGCCAGCAGCTTGGTGCTAGCGGGGACCAGCACAGATACGCAGTATTTT.

The V and J genes are TRBV27 and TRBJ1-1, with unresolved D. The length of the CDR3 is 13 residues. Deletions cut 3 bases from V and 10 bases from J, with 15 bases between. CDR1 and CDR2 (germline): MNHEY, SMNVEV (reference sequence). CDR3 coding DNA: TGTGCCAGCAGTTTGAGCGGGGTGGTGGGAGCTTTCTTT. Its translation: CASSLSGVVGAFF.

The J gene is TRBJ2-4, the V gene TRBV3-1 (or the pseudogene TRBV3-2); D unresolved. The CDR3 has 17 amino acids. CDR1 is LGHDT, CDR2 YNNKEL, per germline (reference sequence). V dropped 1 base and J dropped 1 base, with 14 bases sitting between them. In DNA, the CDR3 is TGTGCCAGCAGCCAAGTGAAGTCCGGGTCGGCCAAAAACATTCAGTACTTC. Translation: CASSQVKSGSAKNIQYF.

The CDR3 DNA reads as TGTGCCAGCAGTTCCAGGGGTCCCGAGACCCAGTACTTC. Protein sequence: CASSSRGPETQYF. The rearrangement joins TRBV28 to TRBJ2-5; TRBD1 is a possible D gene (6 bases). Germline V gives CDR1 MDHEN, CDR2 SYDVKM. The CDR3 contains 13 residues. Trimming removed 4 bases from V and 5 bases from J, with 11 bases in between.

The chain carries TRBV2 and TRBJ2-6; 7 positions agree with TRBD1. This CDR3 has 16 amino acids. The junction had 9 bases not matched to a gene; V was cut back by 10 bases and J by 0 bases. Per the germline V gene, CDR1 is SNHLY and CDR2 is FYNNEI. The CDR3: CAITLTGSSGANVLTF. The CDR3 DNA follows: TGTGCCATAACCTTGACAGGGAGCTCTGGGGCCAACGTCCTGACTTTC.

V gene TRBV10-2 combines with J gene TRBJ2-1, with 7 bases lining up with TRBD2. From germline, CDR1 is WSHSY and CDR2 SAAADI. CDR3 length: 14 residues. Germline trimming cut 7 bases from V and 2 bases from J; bases unmatched to any gene: 5. The CDR3 spells CASTPGLAYNEQFF. CDR3 sequence (DNA): TGCGCCAGCACCCCCGGACTAGCCTACAATGAGCAGTTCTTC.

The chain has TRBV18 and TRBJ2-1; TRBD1 might be the D (5 bases). The CDR3 spans 15 residues. Trimming took 4 bases from V and 4 from J, leaving 14 bases between them. Germline loops: CDR1 KGHSH, CDR2 LQKENI. In DNA, the CDR3 is TGTGCCAGCTCACGGGGCCGTTCGTTGTACAATGAGCAGTTCTTC. It yields the protein CASSRGRSLYNEQFF.

The rearrangement links TRBV5-1 to TRBJ2-5; D possibly corresponds to TRBD1 (5 bases). The CDR3 is 14 amino acids. CDR1 and CDR2 from the germline V gene are SGHRS and YFSETQ. V lost 0 bases to trimming and J lost 2 bases, with 8 bases between them. The CDR3 DNA reads as TGCGCCAGCAGCTTGGCTAGGGGACAAGAGACCCAGTACTTC. Encoded protein: CASSLARGQETQYF.

The V gene is TRBV7-2, the J gene TRBJ1-5; TRBD1 is a possible D gene (6 bases). The length of the CDR3 is 17 residues. The V end lost 5 bases, the J end lost 8 bases, and 25 bases lay between the germline ends. From germline, CDR1 is SGHTA and CDR2 FQGNSA. As DNA, the CDR3 is TGTGCCAGCAGCAAGCCTCAACAGGGCTCCGGGGGGGAGCCCCAGCATTTT. Its translation: CASSKPQQGSGGEPQHF.

The genes are TRBV7-8 and TRBJ2-1; no definite D call. Germline CDR1 SGHVS, CDR2 FQNEAQ. Trimming took off 1 base at V and 4 bases at J, with 8 bases between the two ends. The CDR3 is 14 residues long. The CDR3 DNA reads as TGTGCCAGCAGCTTAGATTGGGCGTACAATGAGCAGTTCTTC. It specifies CASSLDWAYNEQFF. The complete variable domain, with remaining parts taken from reference TRBV7-8 and TRBJ2-1, reads GAGVSQSPRYKVAKRGQDVALRCDPISGHVSLFWYQQALGQGPEFLTYFQNEAQLDKSGLPSDRFFAERPEGSVSTLKIQRTQQEDSAVYLCASSLDWAYNEQFFGPGTRLTVL.

This chain links TRBV27 with TRBJ1-1, with D perhaps TRBD1 (6 bases). Germline values: CDR1 MNHEY, CDR2 SMNVEV (reference sequence). This CDR3 is 13 amino acids long. The ends were cut back, 5 bases at V and 1 base at J, with 8 bases in the middle. The CDR3 here is CASSLQGNTEAFF. CDR3 DNA: TGTGCCAGCAGTCTACAGGGGAACACTGAAGCTTTCTTT.

The chain is built from TRBV12-5 and TRBJ1-1; D is unresolved. The CDR3 has 12 residues. Trimming left V 10 bases short and J 1 base short, with 10 bases between. CDR1 and CDR2 from the germline V gene are LGHNT and FRNRAP. CDR3 coding DNA: TGTGCTAAGTGGGGAGGGAACACTGAAGCTTTCTTT. Translated: CAKWGGNTEAFF.

In DNA, the CDR3 is TGCGCCAGCAGCGACAGGCTAGCGGGAGGCGAGCAGTACTTC. As protein: CASSDRLAGGEQYF. The chain joins TRBV5-1 to TRBJ2-7; 11 nucleotides match TRBD2. Trimming cost V 4 bases and J 6 bases; bases outside gene matches: 6. The CDR3 is 14 residues long. CDR1 SGHRS and CDR2 YFSETQ come from the germline V gene.

The chain is built from TRBV5-4 and TRBJ1-6; TRBD1 matches 9 bases. The V and J ends lost 2 bases and 9 bases, in that order; junction bases with no gene match: 3. The germline V gene encodes CDR1 SGHNT and CDR2 YYREEE (reference sequence). The length of the CDR3 is 14 residues. The CDR3 DNA reads as TGTGCCAGCAGCTTCGGACAGGGGATTTCACCCCTCCACTTT. As protein: CASSFGQGISPLHF.

This sequence joins TRBV7-9 and TRBJ1-2; weak D call: TRBD1 (5 bases). In germline, CDR1 is SEHNR, CDR2 FQNEAQ (reference sequence). The ends were cut back, 5 bases at V and 8 bases at J, with 15 bases in the middle. The CDR3 runs to 13 residues. For the CDR3, the DNA is TGTGCCAGCAGCCACTACAGGATTTACGGCTACACCTTC. Protein: CASSHYRIYGYTF.

This clone was observed a single time. The V and J genes are TRBV14 and TRBJ2-1; 10 bases line up with TRBD2. This CDR3 has 15 amino acids. The germline V gene has CDR1 SGHDN and CDR2 FVKESK. The V and J ends lost 0 bases and 7 bases, in that order; junction bases with no gene match: 3. CDR3 in amino acids: CASSQDSGRRNEQFF. The CDR3 nucleotides read TGTGCCAGCAGCCAAGATAGCGGGAGGCGAAATGAGCAGTTCTTC.

V gene TRBV24-1 combines with J gene TRBJ2-5; D perhaps matches TRBD2 (5 bases). There are 15 residues in the CDR3. Trimming removed 5 bases at V and 0 bases at J, with 12 bases between. CDR1 KGHDR and CDR2 SFDVKD come from the germline V gene. The CDR3 DNA reads TGTGCCACCAGTGGACGGGGTGTGGACCAAGAGACCCAGTACTTC. It translates to CATSGRGVDQETQYF.

This sequence joins TRBV21-1 and TRBJ1-1; the table assigns TRBD1, which was not confirmed against the DNA. TRBV21-1 constitutes a pseudogene. The CDR3 totals 14 residues. The CDR3 bases are TGTGCCAGCAGCAAAGTTCCAGTAAACACTGAAGCTTTCTTT. This translates into CASSKVPVNTEAFF.

V and J are TRBV2 and TRBJ2-3; tentatively, D is TRBD2 (6 bases). Trimming cost V 6 bases and J 4 bases, with 17 bases left between them. Germline CDR1 and CDR2: SNHLY and FYNNEI. The CDR3 is 15 amino acids. The DNA for the CDR3 is TGTGCCAGCAGGGCGACTAGTTTCAGCGCAGATACGCAGTATTTT. This gives the protein CASRATSFSADTQYF.

The rearrangement joins TRBV5-4 to TRBJ2-5; TRBD1 agrees at 10 bases. Germline assignment: CDR1 SGHNT and CDR2 YYREEE (reference sequence). The junction had 7 bases not matched to a gene; V was cut back by 3 bases and J by 5 bases. The CDR3 totals 15 residues. The CDR3 spells CASSSLGQGSETQYF. In nucleotides, the CDR3 is TGTGCCAGCAGCTCATTGGGACAGGGGTCGGAGACCCAGTACTTC.

The chain employs TRBV5-1 and TRBJ2-1; 11 bases match TRBD2. The ends lost 3 bases at V and 7 bases at J; junction bases unmatched: 6. Germline CDR1 SGHRS, CDR2 YFSETQ. CDR3 length equals 15 residues. The CDR3 region is CASSYTSGRNNEQFF. The CDR3 region has the DNA TGCGCCAGCAGCTACACTAGCGGGAGAAATAATGAGCAGTTCTTC.

This clone has a handful of counts. Here the CDR3 DNA reads TGCGCCAGCAGCCCCGGGGGGGGCGGCACGTCTGGAAACACCATATATTTT. Its translation is CASSPGGGGTSGNTIYF. This chain joins TRBV5-1 and TRBJ1-3, with a tentative D call TRBD1 (6 bases). Germline loops: CDR1 SGHRS, CDR2 YFSETQ. The CDR3 is 17 residues long. Trimming removed 4 bases at V and 1 base at J, with 18 bases between.